The source of this TCR beta chain is a study of cytomegalovirus exposure and HLA in healthy donors (dated 2017 in TCRdb). Context from the whole study: An earlier analysis of more than 550 of the donors reported 250 to 350 Gb of sequence data and some 110 million unique TCR beta sequences obtained from about 200 million T cells. Roughly 300 gigabases of sequencing data and approximately 84 million unique TCR sequences were included in an early release covering about 700 HLA-typed donors. The genetic ancestry cluster associated with self-reported Caucasian donors included around 76% of the 398 genotyped donors. The study was designed to test whether signatures of past pathogen exposure could be identified by cataloging public T cell receptors. The study used immunosequencing to profile the T cell repertoires of around 600 subjects and linked those repertoires to cytomegalovirus serostatus. Along with the roughly 700-subject first cohort, a separate validation cohort of roughly 110 different subjects was used. High-throughput TCR immunosequencing, statistical association of individual TCRs with disease status, and machine learning were combined to predict cytomegalovirus infection status. A later analysis re-examined previously published TCR beta repertoires from 610 or so donors and added high-resolution HLA genotyping to investigate patterns of TCR occurrence. Rather than drawing on any new phenotypic data, the later analysis identified candidate immune exposures from TCR beta sequences and the way those sequences occurred across donors. An earlier analysis of nearly 600 of the donors applied high-throughput TCR beta sequencing to assess whether each TCR beta V gene segment acted as functional or pseudogenic. Donor age, sex, ethnicity and CMV serostatus were collected together with the repertoire data. A later genetic analysis used genome-wide SNP genotypes for about three fifths of the roughly 700 donors, treating that subset as a discovery cohort. Every repertoire in the discovery cohort had been generated on one and the same sequencing platform. Class I and class II HLA loci were covered by the typing at four-digit resolution. The number of donors typed differed by locus, with roughly 629-640 for A, B, C, DRB1 and DQB1, roughly 550 for DQA1, 600 to 610 for DPA1, and some 450 for DPB1. Roughly 5 DR-DQ haplotypes were handled as single units for association and clustering because linkage in the cohort was strong. Among about 400 genotyped donors of the cohort, an average of around 250,000 unique TCR beta nucleotide sequences was sequenced per donor, of which 15% to 20% were non-productive.

Spanning cysteine to phenylalanine, the CDR3 consists of 14 amino acids. Just the 42-base CDR3 DNA is kept, in frame starting at base 1. CDR1 SGHRS and CDR2 YFSETQ are derived from the germline V gene. The V end gives up 3 bases and the J end 3 bases, leaving 5 bases in the junction not matched to a gene. The cohort was made up of several hundred healthy bone marrow donors. At the time of sampling, every cohort member was nominally healthy, though immune exposures that went unrecorded were likely present. The donor tested CMV seropositive and was one of the 289 seropositive cohort members. A peripheral blood sample was provided by each donor, and peripheral blood mononuclear cells were used for TCR beta sequencing. The Qiagen DNeasy Blood Extraction Kit was used to extract genomic DNA from the blood cell samples. To prepare the library, the immunoSEQ multiplex PCR assay was applied. For the multiplex PCR, a mixture combining 60 forward primers for TCR Vbeta segments and 13 reverse primers for TCR Jbeta segments was used. The CDR3 region of rearranged TCR beta genes was amplified from genomic DNA with a multiplex PCR assay. Amplified TCR beta libraries were sequenced as 87-base-pair reads on the Illumina HiSeq System. In the authors' own workflow: In a later analysis, 70 million to 95 million unique TCR beta chains were counted across the 690 or so repertoires, and around 11 million of these chains were shared by at least two donors. A nearest-neighbor algorithm error-corrected the raw reads and collapsed the reads into unique sequences, merging closely related sequences to remove PCR and sequencing errors. V, D and J gene segments were assigned by aligning CDR3 sequences to IMGT reference sequences. For a sequence to be retained, a match of at least six nucleotides to both a V gene segment and a J gene segment was required. Rearrangements were classified as productive when the CDR3 lacked stop codons and remained in frame with V and J, and all other rearrangements were classified as non-productive. CDR3 was defined by IMGT convention, running from the second conserved V-encoded cysteine to the conserved J-encoded phenylalanine. The earlier analysis of some 600 of the donors excluded sequences that lacked an unambiguous match to a single V gene segment. In an earlier analysis of 500 to 750 of the donors, V segments were called functional above 56.7% productive rearrangements and were called segregating when the between-donor standard deviation exceeded 5%. To diagnose cytomegalovirus status from the catalog of TCR beta chain sequences, a statistical classification framework was built. V and J gene assignment, in a later analysis, came from comparing TCR nucleotide sequences with IMGT/GENE-DB human TR gene sequences. In a later analysis, CDR3 sequences and most-parsimonious VDJ recombination scenarios were assigned using the TCRdist pipeline. In a later analysis, each TCR beta chain was defined by its CDR3 amino acid sequence together with its V-gene family, and reads lacking a unique V-gene family were excluded. In a later analysis, some 600 highly shared, low-generation-probability nucleotide sequences were removed to address suspected cross-contamination and a sequencing artifact. In a later analysis, a clonal expansion index was calculated for each public chain from normalized within-repertoire ranks of inferred template counts. A later analysis computed generation probabilities with a VDJ recombination model fitted to out-of-frame rearrangements, and checked the results against IGoR. In a later analysis, hypergeometric tests were used to score TCR-TCR, TCR-HLA and TCR-CMV co-occurrence, with a repertoire-size bias correction applied to TCR pairs. A later analysis estimated false discovery rates by permuting HLA or CMV assignments 20 times. A later analysis grouped co-occurring TCRs with DBSCAN, adding TCRdist sequence similarity when clustering within HLA-allele-positive subsets. For co-occurrence clustering, repertoires with fewer than 30,000 or more than 120,000 public chains were excluded, along with a handful of repertoires with anomalous nucleotide sharing. What TCRdb holds here is the immuneACCESS table cut down to in-frame rearrangements. Part of the clones is not present; checked against another copy, under half of the missing clones reflect an unresolved V gene, and the others are unexplained. That table supplies the V and J calls and clone size; D and trimming were determined from the DNA. This sample comprises about 190,000 clones, under 80% of them detected only once. Of the sample, approximately 4.6% falls within the top ten clones.

Details on this clone: Its antigen has not been determined. No much larger clonotype is one base removed from it; base qualities were not supplied.

Broad study findings and their caveats: Because counts were too low, about 18 rarely observed V segments, including chromosome 9 orphons, were excluded from the earlier analysis of 587 of the donors. In a later analysis, 16,951 TCR beta sequences were associated with specific HLA alleles at a false discovery rate of 0.05. A cluster of highly shared sequence variants was judged likely to represent a technical artifact of the sequencing pipeline. While some public TCRs were present in many individuals, most TCR sequences turned up only very rarely across donors. According to a later analysis, most CMV-associated TCR beta chains appeared to be HLA-restricted, and the HLA associations seemed to be driven largely by CMV exposure. A later analysis reported that several top co-occurrence clusters appeared linked to parvovirus B19, influenza, CMV and Epstein-Barr virus. A later analysis found that TCR association rates varied across HLA loci, with DRB1 alleles showing the most associated TCRs and HLA-C alleles the fewest. The cohort was sequenced for TCR beta chains only, and without alpha or paired-chain data the features that could be detected were limited. Cytomegalovirus status was reported to be diagnosed by the classifier with high specificity and sensitivity in both the original and validation cohorts. Correlated functional status among segregating V segments might reflect linkage disequilibrium, but an unknown experimental factor could not be ruled out. Because some donors lacked HLA typing at each locus, the association tests relied only on the typed subset. The authors suggested that the approach could potentially be generalized to other disease states and immunological phenotypes. Broadly in line with IMGT annotations, most TCR beta V segments showed up in productive rearrangements about 90% or about 30% of the time in an earlier analysis of 587 of the donors. In the study, 164 TCR beta chains were listed as associated with cytomegalovirus. A later analysis found that HLA-associated TCR beta chains were more clonally expanded and had lower generation probabilities than equally common non-associated chains. Compared with the roughly 600-donor mean, donors in an Asian-associated ancestry cluster had fewer N-insertions in productive TCRs, according to a later genetic analysis. The only immune exposure information available for the cohort was CMV serostatus. A further reported finding was that TCR beta sequences accurately predicted the HLA-A and HLA-B alleles for most subjects in the first cohort. When HLA alleles, especially DR and DQ, strongly co-occurred, attributing TCR associations to individual alleles was difficult. Some IMGT-functional V segments, including TRBV6-2 and TRBV6-3, could not be distinguished by the 87-base-pair reads and were therefore excluded. In vitro tests confirmed that a few of the cytomegalovirus-associated TCR beta chains recognize cytomegalovirus antigens. Sequencing depth was assumed to be roughly uniform across donors in the presence/absence analyses, though that assumption may not hold. A later genetic analysis associated a missense DCLRE1C variant with V-gene and J-gene trimming of TCR beta chains, and an independent cohort replicated the association.

The sequence was collected from a man between 25 and 39 years old in good health and CMV-seropositive. The specimen was PBMCs. The chain is made from TRBV5-1 and TRBJ2-7, with TRBD1 identical over 8 junction bases. CDR3 protein: CASSSRDRLYEQYF. The sequenced DNA is TGCGCCAGCAGCTCCCGGGACAGGCTCTACGAGCAGTACTTC.